Listed here are 21 T cell receptor beta chains from one sample, sequenced in a study of blood T cell repertoires in COVID-19. Measured with immunoSEQ multiplex PCR; TCRdb has only the in-frame clones, and not every one. The sample shows around 45,000 clones, roughly 87% of them seen only once. Source material: peripheral blood. Every receptor here comes from a man aged 55 to 70 with active COVID-19.

V usage is TRBV5-8 and J usage is TRBJ2-7, with D uncertain. The CDR3 is 14 amino acids. Looked up from germline, CDR1 is SGHTS and CDR2 is YDEGEE. Trimming took off 0 bases at V and 1 base at J, with 8 bases between the two ends. The CDR3 spells CASSLGPNSYEQYF. In nucleotides, the CDR3 is TGTGCCAGCAGCTTGGGCCCTAATTCCTACGAGCAGTACTTC.

V and J are TRBV28 and TRBJ1-1; D remains ambiguous. Germline V gene data show CDR1 as MDHEN and CDR2 as SYDVKM. With 5 bases removed from V and 0 bases from J, the gap between germline ends came to 10 bases. The length of the CDR3 is 14 residues. The CDR3 sequence is CASSLGGVNTEAFF. Written as DNA, the CDR3 is TGTGCCAGCAGTCTGGGCGGGGTGAACACTGAAGCTTTCTTT.

This sequence joins TRBV27 and TRBJ1-1; D remains unclear. Germline CDR1 MNHEY, CDR2 SMNVEV (reference sequence). V lost 2 bases and J lost 5, with 12 bases in between. The CDR3 loop spans 14 amino acids. CDR3 residues: CASSLSGRGTEAFF. The CDR3 nucleotides are TGTGCCAGCAGTTTAAGTGGGCGCGGGACTGAAGCTTTCTTT.

V and J are TRBV27 and TRBJ2-7; D perhaps matches TRBD2 (6 bases). Trimming cost V 5 bases and J 0 bases, with 20 bases left between them. Germline-derived CDR1 and CDR2 are MNHEY and SMNVEV (reference sequence). CDR3 length: 17 residues. The CDR3, as DNA: TGTGCCAGCAGTCTTCAGCCTGGACGGAGGGTCTCCTACGAGCAGTACTTC. Encoded protein: CASSLQPGRRVSYEQYF.

The table lists this clone with a few counts. This chain links TRBV28 with TRBJ1-1; D possibly corresponds to TRBD1 (6 bases). This CDR3 contains 14 residues. CDR1 and CDR2 (germline): MDHEN, SYDVKM. The V end lost 4 bases, the J end lost 3 bases, and 12 bases lay between the germline ends. The CDR3 sequence: CASSSGGDDTEAFF. CDR3 DNA sequence: TGTGCCAGCAGTTCTGGGGGCGACGACACTGAAGCTTTCTTT.

The chain carries TRBV18 and TRBJ1-2; D remains ambiguous. The germline V gene encodes CDR1 KGHSH and CDR2 LQKENI. The V gene lost 7 bases and the J gene lost 2 bases, with 8 bases spanning the gap. The CDR3 runs to 12 residues. The DNA for the CDR3 is TGTGCCAGCTTGGCGGGAAACTATGGCTACACCTTC. Its protein is CASLAGNYGYTF.

J is TRBJ1-6 and V is TRBV27, with TRBD1 identical over 9 bases. The V segment lost 5 bases and the J segment 2 bases; nucleotides outside the gene matches: 7. Per the germline V gene, CDR1 is MNHEY and CDR2 is SMNVEV (reference sequence). This CDR3 region has 17 residues. CDR3 sequence (DNA): TGTGCCAGCAGTGCCAGACAGGGGGGCACCTATAATTCACCCCTCCACTTT. It yields the protein CASSARQGGTYNSPLHF.

The chain recombines TRBV19 with TRBJ2-1, with 7 nucleotides matching TRBD1. Germline lookup yields CDR1 LNHDA and CDR2 SQIVND (reference sequence). Trimming cost V 6 bases and J 2 bases; bases outside gene matches: 7. The CDR3 is made up of 15 amino acids. DNA for the CDR3: TGTGCCAGTAGGAAAAAGGGGGCCACCTACAATGAGCAGTTCTTC. Its translation is CASRKKGATYNEQFF.

The genes are TRBV12-3 or TRBV12-4 and TRBJ1-2; weak D call: TRBD1 (5 bases). This CDR3 has 13 amino acids. V was pared by 2 bases and J by 8 bases, with 12 bases between. Here the CDR3 reads CASSLMGQGGYTF. CDR3 sequence (DNA): TGTGCCAGCAGTTTAATGGGGCAAGGCGGCTACACCTTC.

About this clone itself: This sample also contains other DNA sequences that code for the same CDR3. This chain uses TRBV18 with TRBJ2-7; the D gene is possibly TRBD2 (5 bases). Between the trimmed V and J ends, which lost 2 bases and 2 bases, there was a span of 7 bases. Germline loops: CDR1 KGHSH, CDR2 LQKENI. The CDR3 is 13 residues long. DNA of the CDR3: TGTGCCAGCTCACCATCCGGGGCCTACGAGCAGTACTTC. It specifies CASSPSGAYEQYF.

The J gene is TRBJ1-1, the V gene TRBV6-6; D unclear. Germline-derived CDR1 and CDR2 are MNHNY and SVGAGI (reference sequence). This CDR3 has 14 amino acids. Trimming removed 6 bases at V and 2 bases at J, with 13 bases between. The CDR3 loop reads CASRLGQFNTEAFF. CDR3 coding DNA: TGTGCCAGCAGACTAGGGCAGTTCAACACTGAAGCTTTCTTT.

V usage is TRBV3-1 (or the pseudogene TRBV3-2) and J usage is TRBJ2-3; TRBD2 matches at 8 bases. The length of the CDR3 is 16 residues. Germline loops: CDR1 LGHDT, CDR2 YNNKEL (reference sequence). Germline trimming cut 5 bases from V and 2 bases from J; bases unmatched to any gene: 9. CDR3 DNA: TGTGCCAGCAGCTTAAGCGGGGGAACCCTCACAGATACGCAGTATTTT. Its protein is CASSLSGGTLTDTQYF.

V gene TRBV28 combines with J gene TRBJ1-4; D may be TRBD1 (6 bases). Trimming took 4 bases from V and 5 from J, leaving 14 bases between them. The length of the CDR3 is 15 residues. Germline loops: CDR1 MDHEN, CDR2 SYDVKM. The CDR3 bases are TGTGCCAGCAGTTCCCGGGGACAACCGAATGAAAAACTGTTTTTT. Translation gives CASSSRGQPNEKLFF.

The rearrangement links TRBV3-1 (or the pseudogene TRBV3-2) to TRBJ2-5, with D maybe TRBD1 (6 bases). The germline CDR1 and CDR2 sequences are LGHDT and YNNKEL (reference sequence). The CDR3 consists of 14 residues. Trimming took off 3 bases at V and 2 bases at J, with 10 bases between the two ends. The CDR3 loop reads CASSHYGTQETQYF. DNA for the CDR3: TGTGCCAGCAGCCATTACGGGACACAAGAGACCCAGTACTTC.

The chain is built from TRBV5-1 and TRBJ1-2; no clear D gene. Germline V gene sequence: CDR1 SGHRS, CDR2 YFSETQ. This CDR3 comprises 14 residues. Trimming pared 4 bases from V and 7 bases from J, leaving 17 bases between. The CDR3 loop reads CASSDDRGWSGYTF. CDR3 nucleotide sequence: TGCGCCAGCAGCGACGACCGAGGTTGGTCTGGCTACACCTTC.

The V call is TRBV7-8, the J call TRBJ1-5; D ambiguous. In germline, CDR1 is SGHVS, CDR2 FQNEAQ. V shed 6 bases and J shed 8 bases, with 17 bases lying between them. CDR3 length equals 14 residues. The CDR3: CASRRSGRREPQHF. Written as DNA, the CDR3 is TGTGCCAGCAGACGGTCCGGGCGGAGGGAGCCCCAGCATTTT.

The chain recombines TRBV12-5 with TRBJ2-1; D may be TRBD2 (5 bases). The V and J ends lost 7 bases and 6 bases respectively, with 10 bases between them. Germline-derived CDR1 and CDR2 are LGHNT and FRNRAP. The CDR3 is 12 amino acids. The CDR3 spells CASANRGNEQFF. The CDR3 DNA reads TGTGCTAGTGCCAATCGGGGCAATGAGCAGTTCTTC.

CDR3 region: CAWSISQGASAFF. The DNA for the CDR3 is TGTGCCTGGAGTATATCACAGGGGGCGTCAGCTTTCTTT. This chain links TRBV30 with TRBJ1-1, with 9 bases matching TRBD1. The V segment lost 2 bases and the J segment 10 bases; nucleotides outside the gene matches: 8. Germline assignment: CDR1 GTSNPN and CDR2 SVGIG (reference sequence). The CDR3 covers 13 residues.

The table lists this clone with a few counts. The J gene is TRBJ2-1, the V gene TRBV28; 7 bases are a match to TRBD1. The germline V gene encodes CDR1 MDHEN and CDR2 SYDVKM. V trimming: 6 bases; J trimming: 13 bases; junction bases outside the gene matches: 6. This CDR3 has 11 amino acids. This CDR3 reads CASSPGTVQFF. The CDR3 DNA reads as TGTGCCAGCAGCCCCGGGACAGTACAGTTCTTC. The full variable domain, rest sourced from reference TRBV28 and TRBJ2-1, is DVKVTQSSRYLVKRTGEKVFLECVQDMDHENMFWYRQDPGLGLRLIYFSYDVKMKEKGDIPEGYSVSREKKERFSLILESASTNQTSMYLCASSPGTVQFFGPGTRLTVL.

The V and J genes are TRBV28 and TRBJ2-7; TRBD1 matches 10 bases. The CDR3 runs 16 residues. With 4 bases clipped from V and 0 bases from J, the junction kept 6 bases outside the gene matches. The V gene's germline CDR1 is MDHEN and CDR2 SYDVKM. Here the CDR3 reads CASSSTRTGGSYEQYF. As DNA, the CDR3 is TGTGCCAGCAGTTCCACCCGGACAGGGGGCTCCTACGAGCAGTACTTC.

The chain recombines TRBV19 with TRBJ1-5; 8 positions agree with TRBD1. V was clipped by 5 bases and J by 5 bases; unmatched bases: 5. Germline CDR1 and CDR2: LNHDA and SQIVND (reference sequence). The CDR3 is 14 amino acids. As DNA, the CDR3 is TGTGCCAGTAGTGAAACAGGGGGATATCAGCCCCAGCATTTT. It codes for CASSETGGYQPQHF.